This T cell receptor beta chain comes out of a study of blood T cell repertoires in COVID-19. Study information: T cells, B-cell-depleted T cells, or PBMCs provided the cDNA or gDNA that served as material.

Using immunoSEQ multiplex PCR, the repertoire was profiled, and TCRdb retains in-frame clones only, with some absent. This repertoire shows about 330,000 clones, about nine tenths found once; its top ten account for around 8.9%. This CDR3 comprises 13 residues. V was pared by 7 bases and J by 8 bases, with 3 bases of the junction left unmatched. Germline CDR1 reads LNHDA; CDR2 reads SQIVND (reference sequence). The Seattle patients, enrolled during active infection, were followed longitudinally. The chain links TRBV19 to TRBJ1-6; 9 bases are a match to TRBD1. The receptor comes from a man aged 25-45 years with COVID-19, enrolled during active disease. Sequenced: peripheral blood. CDR3 nucleotide sequence: TGTGCCAGTATGGGACAGGGTGATTCACCCCTCCACTTT. Its translation is CASMGQGDSPLHF.